The text below deals with one TCR beta chain. Its antigen is as yet unknown. The sample is drawn from a study of T-cell reconstitution after alpha-beta-depleted transplantation in children. The library targeted TCRbeta and was prepared with unique molecular identifiers. Using its own MiXCR run on the PCR reads, TCRdb lists one record per CDR3 protein. Of 540,000 or so distinct CDR3 sequences listed, 20% to 25% were seen once; the top ten hold 13% to 15%. Study outcomes and limitations: Most T-cell counts and diversity one year after the transplant came from T cells that were newly produced.

The receptor's source is a boy in the first two years of life who had a stem cell transplant for acute myeloid leukemia, so the T cells may come from the graft donor. Sequenced material: PBMCs, mostly from graft donor cells, taken 360 days after TCRalphabeta/CD19-depleted stem cell transplant.

DNA for the CDR3: TGTGCCAGCACCCCGACGGGTAACACTGAAGCTTTCTTT. This codes for CASTPTGNTEAFF. V gene TRBV5-6 combines with J gene TRBJ1-1; D gene uncertain. The CDR3 is made up of 13 amino acids. Germline V lookup: CDR1 SGHDT, CDR2 YYEEEE. The V gene lost 6 bases and the J gene lost 2 bases, with 11 bases spanning the gap.